The 19 T cell receptor beta chains reported below all come from one sample, sequenced in a study of T-cell memory formation after mild COVID-19. TCRdb analysed the 5' RACE reads with MiXCR anew, one entry per CDR3 protein. The repertoire includes 450,000 to 650,000 distinct CDR3 sequences, 15% to 20% of them detected once, and around 12% sits in the top ten. Input material: PBMCs or a T cell subset sorted from them (not recorded which). The source is an adult woman who had mild COVID-19 (a few samples of this study predate the infection). Cell type and time point are not known.

A few counts support this clonotype. CDR3 DNA sequence: TGCAGTGCGGATCCTTCCCTTACACGGCAGTACTTC. Its protein is CSADPSLTRQYF. The J gene is TRBJ2-4, the V gene TRBV20-1; D gene ambiguous. The CDR3 runs 12 residues. Per the germline V gene, CDR1 is DFQATT and CDR2 is SNEGSKA (reference sequence). V was cut by 6 bases and J by 13 bases, with 19 bases left in between.

This chain connects TRBV20-1 to TRBJ1-5; 7 bases map to TRBD1. The germline CDR1 and CDR2 sequences are DFQATT and SNEGSKA (reference sequence). Trimming took 5 bases from V and 4 from J; bases not matched to a gene: 11. This CDR3 is 15 amino acids long. In DNA, the CDR3 is TGCAGTGCTCATGCACCGGGACAGCTAAATCAGCCCCAGCATTTT. Translated: CSAHAPGQLNQPQHF.

The rearrangement links TRBV6-5 to TRBJ1-1; 7 bases are shared with TRBD1. Germline trimming cut 8 bases from V and 1 base from J; bases unmatched to any gene: 4. The germline V gene has CDR1 MNHEY and CDR2 SVGAGI. The CDR3 spans 13 residues. The CDR3 DNA is TGTGCCAGCGCCGGGACAGCGAACACTGAAGCTTTCTTT. It yields the protein CASAGTANTEAFF.

This clonotype was detected a few times. The chain couples TRBV5-6 to TRBJ2-7, with unresolved D. Germline V gene data show CDR1 as SGHDT and CDR2 as YYEEEE. V lost 1 base, J lost 4 bases, and 15 bases lay in between. The CDR3 spans 15 residues. This chain's CDR3 is CASSLTVSYQYEQYF. As DNA, the CDR3 is TGTGCCAGCAGCTTGACGGTGAGCTACCAGTACGAGCAGTACTTC.

This clonotype was observed a few times. The V and J genes are TRBV12-3 or TRBV12-4 and TRBJ1-5, with D possibly matching TRBD1 (5 bases). V lost 4 bases and J lost 2, with 12 bases in between. The CDR3 spans 15 residues. CDR3 in amino acids: CASSSGGTGNQPQHF. In nucleotides, the CDR3 is TGTGCCAGCAGTTCCGGGGGGACCGGCAATCAGCCCCAGCATTTT.

The count of this clonotype is one. Written as DNA, the CDR3 is TGCAGTGCAAGACAGGGTCGTGCAGATACGCAGTATTTT. Protein sequence: CSARQGRADTQYF. V usage is TRBV20-1 and J usage is TRBJ2-3; 7 bases are a match to TRBD1. Germline CDR1 is DFQATT and CDR2 is SNEGSKA (reference sequence). This CDR3 is built from 13 residues. V shed 6 bases and J 4 bases; nucleotides not matched to a gene: 7.

This clonotype was seen only a few times. For the CDR3, the DNA is TGTGCCAGCAGTTCGAAGACTAGCGGGAGGGAGCAGTACTTC. Its protein is CASSSKTSGREQYF. The V and J genes are TRBV27 and TRBJ2-7, with TRBD2 matching over 13 bases. This CDR3 region has 14 residues. Germline assignment: CDR1 MNHEY and CDR2 SMNVEV (reference sequence). V was clipped by 4 bases and J by 7 bases; unmatched bases: 4.

This clonotype was detected a few times. This chain joins TRBV6-5 and TRBJ2-3, with D unresolved. With 6 bases removed from V and 1 base from J, the gap between germline ends came to 11 bases. There are 14 residues in the CDR3. Germline V gene lookup returns CDR1 MNHEY and CDR2 SVGAGI. Here the CDR3 DNA reads TGTGCCAGCAGATACGTCGACCGCACAGATACGCAGTATTTT. Its translation: CASRYVDRTDTQYF.

CDR3 in DNA: TGCAGTGCTCACCGACTAGCGGGAGGCTACAATGAGCAGTTCTTC. As protein: CSAHRLAGGYNEQFF. The gene calls are TRBV20-1 and TRBJ2-1; 13 nucleotides agree with TRBD2. The CDR3 has 15 amino acids. The ends lost 5 bases at V and 3 bases at J; junction bases unmatched: 4. Germline lookup yields CDR1 DFQATT and CDR2 SNEGSKA (reference sequence).

This rearrangement joins TRBV18 to TRBJ1-3, with D unclear. Trimming left V 4 bases short and J 8 bases short, with 12 bases between. The CDR3 covers 13 residues. Germline loops: CDR1 KGHSH, CDR2 LQKENI. CDR3 region: CASSRNSEYTIYF. DNA of the CDR3: TGTGCCAGCTCACGGAACAGCGAATACACCATATATTTT.

The rearrangement uses TRBV11-2 and TRBJ2-7; 7 bases line up with TRBD1. Trimming removed 5 bases from V and 3 bases from J; junction bases left unmatched: 10. The CDR3 is made up of 15 amino acids. The germline V gene has CDR1 SGHAT and CDR2 FQNNGV. CDR3 coding DNA: TGTGCCAGCAGCATCTCCCGGGGACAGTTCTACGAGCAGTACTTC. Its translation: CASSISRGQFYEQYF.

The chain recombines TRBV29-1 with TRBJ1-1, with TRBD1 matching 7 bases. The CDR3 length is 15 residues. The V gene's germline CDR1 is SQVTM and CDR2 ANQGSEA. Losses at the gene ends were 5 bases for V and 3 bases for J; bases not matched to a gene: 12. The CDR3 sequence is CSVSMLDRTDTEAFF. The CDR3 bases are TGCAGCGTTTCCATGTTGGACAGGACGGACACTGAAGCTTTCTTT.

This clonotype showed up just a few times. The chain combines TRBV6-6 with TRBJ2-5; 7 bases align to TRBD1. CDR1 and CDR2 (germline): MNHNY, SVGAGI (reference sequence). V lost 4 bases to trimming and J lost 1 base; unmatched junction nucleotides: 3. This CDR3 contains 14 residues. CDR3 coding DNA: TGTGCCAGCAGTTCTAGGGGGCCCCAAGAGACCCAGTACTTC. It translates to CASSSRGPQETQYF.

In this sample, this clonotype turned up a few times. This chain uses TRBV9 with TRBJ2-7; TRBD2 aligns across 9 bases. The V gene's germline CDR1 is SGDLS and CDR2 YYNGEE. Trimming removed 4 bases from V and 2 bases from J; junction bases left unmatched: 7. The CDR3 length is 15 residues. This CDR3 is CASSSSGATAYEQYF. CDR3 nucleotide sequence: TGTGCCAGCAGCTCTAGCGGGGCTACAGCCTACGAGCAGTACTTC.

This clonotype has ten or more counts. The CDR3: CASSETGGVSGEQYF. In DNA form, the CDR3 reads TGTGCCAGCAGTGAGACAGGGGGCGTCTCTGGCGAGCAGTACTTC. The V gene is TRBV12-3 or TRBV12-4, the J gene TRBJ2-7, with 10 nucleotides matching TRBD1. The length of the CDR3 is 15 residues. J was trimmed by 6 bases and V by 5 bases; bases with no gene match: 10.

This chain joins TRBV4-1 and TRBJ2-2; TRBD2 aligns across 10 bases. This CDR3 contains 15 residues. The junction had 1 base not matched to a gene; V was cut back by 0 bases and J by 6 bases. CDR1 and CDR2 (germline): MGHRA, YSYEKL. The CDR3 here is CASSQDTSGAGELFF. The DNA for the CDR3 is TGCGCCAGCAGCCAAGATACTAGCGGGGCCGGGGAGCTGTTTTTT.

This clonotype has only a few counts. The rearrangement uses TRBV12-3 or TRBV12-4 and TRBJ1-1; D remains ambiguous. The CDR3 is made up of 13 amino acids. Trimming took 2 bases from V and 7 from J, leaving 11 bases between them. The CDR3 reads CASSLRSSVEAFF. CDR3 DNA: TGTGCCAGCAGTTTAAGGAGTTCCGTTGAAGCTTTCTTT.

This clonotype was found many times. J is TRBJ2-3 and V is TRBV12-3 or TRBV12-4; the D gene is possibly TRBD2 (6 bases). With 1 base removed from V and 4 bases from J, the gap between germline ends came to 9 bases. The CDR3 is made up of 14 amino acids. The CDR3 reads CASSLVSSADTQYF. The CDR3 nucleotides are TGTGCCAGCAGTTTAGTGTCTAGCGCAGATACGCAGTATTTT.

The chain links TRBV5-1 to TRBJ2-2, with a tentative D call TRBD2 (5 bases). Germline loops: CDR1 SGHRS, CDR2 YFSETQ. Trimming stripped 4 bases from V and 2 bases from J, with 12 bases between. The CDR3 runs 15 residues. This CDR3 is CASSLRTLNTGELFF. CDR3 sequence (DNA): TGCGCCAGCAGCCTAAGGACTCTCAACACCGGGGAGCTGTTTTTT.